This T cell receptor (beta chain) originates from a study of PD-L1 blockade in urothelial cancer. Study background: Analyzed time points were 3 weeks (second dose) and 6 weeks after therapy began. A median of roughly 150,000 T cells was found in the blood samples.

Using immunoSEQ multiplex PCR, the repertoire was profiled, and TCRdb retains in-frame clones only, with some absent. This table has some 65,000 clones, approximately 81% appearing once. The time point is: pretreatment peripheral blood. J lost 3 bases, V lost 4 bases, and 6 bases had no gene match. The CDR3 has 16 residues. In germline, CDR1 is SEHNR, CDR2 FQNEAQ (reference sequence). The chain links TRBV7-9 to TRBJ2-7, with 13 positions matching TRBD2. Sequencing used PBMCs, obtained around atezolizumab (anti-PD-L1) treatment. The sequence was collected from a man aged 70 or older with urothelial cancer. CDR3 in amino acids: CASSSRTSGSIYEQYF. In DNA, the CDR3 is TGTGCCAGCAGCTCACGGACTAGCGGGAGTATCTACGAGCAGTACTTC.